This TCR beta chain emerged from a study of circulating and synovial CD4+ cells in juvenile arthritis. As regards this clone: Antigen specificity is unknown.

TCRdb's table, derived via immunoSEQ multiplex PCR, lists solely in-frame clones and lacks some. The sample carries under 35,000 clones, over 95% recorded once. The study, taken as a whole, reports: Compared with bulk blood, circulating pathogenic-like lymphocytes shared substantially more CDR3 sequences with synovial T cells.

Donors were patients with active juvenile idiopathic arthritis. The sequenced sample was CD4+ T cells from blood. The TCR comes from a human donor with juvenile idiopathic arthritis.

In DNA, the CDR3 is TGTGCCAGCAGCAAAGGGACTAGCGGGCGCGCCGTCTACAATGAGCAGTTCTTC. Its protein product is CASSKGTSGRAVYNEQFF. The rearrangement joins TRBV5-4 to TRBJ2-1, with 12 bases identical to TRBD2. The CDR3 length is 18 residues. Germline CDR1 and CDR2: SGHNT and YYREEE (reference sequence). V lost 4 bases and J lost 3; bases outside the gene matches: 11.